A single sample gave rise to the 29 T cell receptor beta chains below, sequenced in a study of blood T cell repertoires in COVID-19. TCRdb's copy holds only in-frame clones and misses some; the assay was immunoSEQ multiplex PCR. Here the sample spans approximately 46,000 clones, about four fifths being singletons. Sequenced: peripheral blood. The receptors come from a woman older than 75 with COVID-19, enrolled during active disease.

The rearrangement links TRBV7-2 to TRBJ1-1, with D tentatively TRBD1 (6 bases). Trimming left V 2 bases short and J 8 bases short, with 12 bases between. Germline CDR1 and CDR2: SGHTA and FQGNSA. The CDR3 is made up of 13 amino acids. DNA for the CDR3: TGTGCCAGCAGCTTAATGGTGGGGGCAGAAGCTTTCTTT. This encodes CASSLMVGAEAFF.

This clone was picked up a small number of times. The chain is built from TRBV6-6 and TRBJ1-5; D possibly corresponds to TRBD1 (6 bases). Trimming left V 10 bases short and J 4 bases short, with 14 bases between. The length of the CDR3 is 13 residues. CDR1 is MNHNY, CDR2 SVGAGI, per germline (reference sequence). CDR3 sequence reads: CATTAGVNQPQHF. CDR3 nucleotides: TGTGCCACAACTGCAGGGGTTAATCAGCCCCAGCATTTT.

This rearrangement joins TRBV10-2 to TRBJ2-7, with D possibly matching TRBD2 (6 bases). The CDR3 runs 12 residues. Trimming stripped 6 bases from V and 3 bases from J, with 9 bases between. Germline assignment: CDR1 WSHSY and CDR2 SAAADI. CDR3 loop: CASSGRNYEQYF. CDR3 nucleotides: TGCGCCAGCAGCGGGAGAAACTACGAGCAGTACTTC.

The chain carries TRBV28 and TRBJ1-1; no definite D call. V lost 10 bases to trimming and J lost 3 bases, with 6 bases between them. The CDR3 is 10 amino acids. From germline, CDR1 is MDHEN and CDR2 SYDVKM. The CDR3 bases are TGTGCCACCCGGTACACTGAAGCTTTCTTT. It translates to CATRYTEAFF.

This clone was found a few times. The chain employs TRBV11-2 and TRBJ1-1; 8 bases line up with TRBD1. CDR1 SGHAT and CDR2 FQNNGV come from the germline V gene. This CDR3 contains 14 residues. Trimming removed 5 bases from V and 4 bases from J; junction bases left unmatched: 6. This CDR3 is CASSRGQGGTEAFF. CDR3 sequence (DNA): TGTGCCAGCAGCCGAGGACAGGGAGGCACTGAAGCTTTCTTT.

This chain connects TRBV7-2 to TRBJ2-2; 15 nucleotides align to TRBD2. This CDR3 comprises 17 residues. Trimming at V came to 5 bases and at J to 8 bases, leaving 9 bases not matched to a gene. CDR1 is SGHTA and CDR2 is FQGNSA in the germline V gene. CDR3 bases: TGTGCCAGCAGCACCCCTGGACTAGCGGGAGGGCCGGGGGAGCTGTTTTTT. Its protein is CASSTPGLAGGPGELFF. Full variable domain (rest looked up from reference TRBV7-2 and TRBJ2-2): GAGVSQSPSNKVTEKGKDVELRCDPISGHTALYWYRQSLGQGLEFLIYFQGNSAPDKSGLPSDRFSAERTGGSVSTLTIQRTQQEDSAVYLCASSTPGLAGGPGELFFGEGSRLTVL.

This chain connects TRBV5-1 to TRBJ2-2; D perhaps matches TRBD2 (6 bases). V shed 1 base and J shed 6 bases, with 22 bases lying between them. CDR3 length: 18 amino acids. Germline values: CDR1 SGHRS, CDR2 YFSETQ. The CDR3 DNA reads TGCGCCAGCAGCTTGTTCGGCGGGACCGAGAGAAAAGCCGGGGAGCTGTTTTTT. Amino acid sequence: CASSLFGGTERKAGELFF.

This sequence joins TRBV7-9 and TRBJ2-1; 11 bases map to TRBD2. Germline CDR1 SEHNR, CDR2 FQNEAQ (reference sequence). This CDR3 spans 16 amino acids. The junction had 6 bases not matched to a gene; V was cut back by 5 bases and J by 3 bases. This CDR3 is CASSPTSGGNYNEQFF. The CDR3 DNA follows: TGTGCCAGCAGCCCTACTAGCGGGGGCAACTACAATGAGCAGTTCTTC.

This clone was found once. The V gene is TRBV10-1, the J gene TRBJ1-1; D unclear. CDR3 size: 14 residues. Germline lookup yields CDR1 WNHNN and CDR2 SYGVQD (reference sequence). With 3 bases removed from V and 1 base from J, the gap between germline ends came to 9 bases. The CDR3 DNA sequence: TGCGCCAGCAGTGAAAGAACAGCGAACACTGAAGCTTTCTTT. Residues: CASSERTANTEAFF.

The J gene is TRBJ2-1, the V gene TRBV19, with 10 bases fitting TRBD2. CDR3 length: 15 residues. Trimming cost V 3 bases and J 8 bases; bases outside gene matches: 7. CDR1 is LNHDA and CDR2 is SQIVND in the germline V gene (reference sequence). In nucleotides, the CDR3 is TGTGCCAGTAGTATCTACCTAGCGGGAGCACATGAGCAGTTCTTC. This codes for CASSIYLAGAHEQFF. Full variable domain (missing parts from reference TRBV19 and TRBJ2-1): DGGITQSPKYLFRKEGQNVTLSCEQNLNHDAMYWYRQDPGQGLRLIYYSQIVNDFQKGDIAEGYSVSREKKESFPLTVTSAQKNPTAFYLCASSIYLAGAHEQFFGPGTRLTVL.

CDR3 DNA sequence: TGTGCTAGTGCCTCTCCCCGGGACAGGGAAGTAGATACGCAGTATTTT. It codes for CASASPRDREVDTQYF. J is TRBJ2-3 and V is TRBV12-5; 9 bases line up with TRBD1. V shed 7 bases, J shed 5 bases, and the junction held 13 bases outside the gene matches. CDR3 length equals 16 residues. Germline assignment: CDR1 LGHNT and CDR2 FRNRAP.

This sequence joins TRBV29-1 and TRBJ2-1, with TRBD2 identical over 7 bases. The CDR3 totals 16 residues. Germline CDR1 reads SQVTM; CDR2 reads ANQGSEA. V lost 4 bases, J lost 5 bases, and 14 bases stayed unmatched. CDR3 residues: CSVGVLAGARNNEQFF. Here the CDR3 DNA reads TGCAGCGTTGGGGTCCTGGCGGGAGCGAGAAACAATGAGCAGTTCTTC.

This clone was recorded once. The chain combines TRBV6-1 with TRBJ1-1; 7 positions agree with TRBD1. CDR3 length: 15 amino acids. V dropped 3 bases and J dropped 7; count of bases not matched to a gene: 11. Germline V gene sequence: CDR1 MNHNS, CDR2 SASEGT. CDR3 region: CASSDRSTGASEAFF. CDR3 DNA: TGTGCCAGCAGTGATCGTAGTACAGGGGCGAGTGAAGCTTTCTTT.

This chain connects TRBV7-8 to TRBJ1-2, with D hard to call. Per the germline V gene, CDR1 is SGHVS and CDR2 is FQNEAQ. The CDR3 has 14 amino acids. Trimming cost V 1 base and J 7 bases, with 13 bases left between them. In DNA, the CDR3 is TGTGCCAGCAGCTTAGGGCGGAGGGTGAGTGGCTACACCTTC. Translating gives CASSLGRRVSGYTF.

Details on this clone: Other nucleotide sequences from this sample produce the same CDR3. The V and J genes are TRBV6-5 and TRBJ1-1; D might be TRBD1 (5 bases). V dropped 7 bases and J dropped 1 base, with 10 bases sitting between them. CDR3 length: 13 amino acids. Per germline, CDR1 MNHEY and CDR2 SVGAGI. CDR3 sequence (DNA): TGTGCCAGCAAAAAAACAGGGAACACTGAAGCTTTCTTT. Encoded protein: CASKKTGNTEAFF.

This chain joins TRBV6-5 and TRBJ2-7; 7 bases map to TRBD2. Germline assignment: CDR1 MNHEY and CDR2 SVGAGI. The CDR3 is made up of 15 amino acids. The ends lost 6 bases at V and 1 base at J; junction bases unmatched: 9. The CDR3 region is CASRPGEGSSYEQYF. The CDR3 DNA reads TGTGCCAGCAGGCCCGGGGAGGGCTCTTCCTACGAGCAGTACTTC.

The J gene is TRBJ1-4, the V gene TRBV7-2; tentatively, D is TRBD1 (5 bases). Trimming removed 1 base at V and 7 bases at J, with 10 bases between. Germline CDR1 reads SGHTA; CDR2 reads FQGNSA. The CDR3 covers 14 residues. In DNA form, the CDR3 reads TGTGCCAGCAGCTTAGGGGGGGGTGGTGAAAAACTGTTTTTT. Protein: CASSLGGGGEKLFF. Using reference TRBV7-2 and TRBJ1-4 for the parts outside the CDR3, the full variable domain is GAGVSQSPSNKVTEKGKDVELRCDPISGHTALYWYRQSLGQGLEFLIYFQGNSAPDKSGLPSDRFSAERTGGSVSTLTIQRTQQEDSAVYLCASSLGGGGEKLFFGSGTQLSVL.

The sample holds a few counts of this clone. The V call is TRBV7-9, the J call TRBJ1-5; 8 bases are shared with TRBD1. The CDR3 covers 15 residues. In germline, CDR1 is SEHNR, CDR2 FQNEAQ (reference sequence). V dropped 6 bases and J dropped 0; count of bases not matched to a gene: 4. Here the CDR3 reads CASSRTGNSNQPQHF. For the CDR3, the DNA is TGTGCCAGCAGTCGGACAGGGAATAGCAATCAGCCCCAGCATTTT.

CDR3 in DNA: TGTGCCAGCAGCTCTGCAGGGGCCCCTTCGCATGGCTACACCTTC. This codes for CASSSAGAPSHGYTF. The chain has TRBV7-9 and TRBJ1-2; TRBD1 is a possible D gene (6 bases). The CDR3 is made up of 15 amino acids. V dropped 4 bases and J dropped 6 bases, with 18 bases sitting between them. Germline CDR1 SEHNR, CDR2 FQNEAQ (reference sequence).

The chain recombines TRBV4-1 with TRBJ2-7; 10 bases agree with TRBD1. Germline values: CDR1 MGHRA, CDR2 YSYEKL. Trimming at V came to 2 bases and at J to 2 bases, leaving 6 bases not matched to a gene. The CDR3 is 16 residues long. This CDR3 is CASSQPGTGVTYEQYF. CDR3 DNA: TGCGCCAGCAGCCAACCCGGGACAGGGGTCACCTACGAGCAGTACTTC.

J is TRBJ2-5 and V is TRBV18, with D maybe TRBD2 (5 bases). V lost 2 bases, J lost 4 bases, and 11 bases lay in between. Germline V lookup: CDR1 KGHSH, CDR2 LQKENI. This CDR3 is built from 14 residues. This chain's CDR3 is CASSPGLLGETQYF. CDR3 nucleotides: TGTGCCAGCTCACCAGGACTCCTGGGAGAGACCCAGTACTTC.

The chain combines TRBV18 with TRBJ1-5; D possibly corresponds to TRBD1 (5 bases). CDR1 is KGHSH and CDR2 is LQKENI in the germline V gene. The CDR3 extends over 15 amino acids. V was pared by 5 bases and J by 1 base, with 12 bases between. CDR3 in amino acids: CASSGGVRSNQPQHF. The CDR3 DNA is TGTGCCAGCTCAGGGGGGGTTAGGAGCAATCAGCCCCAGCATTTT.

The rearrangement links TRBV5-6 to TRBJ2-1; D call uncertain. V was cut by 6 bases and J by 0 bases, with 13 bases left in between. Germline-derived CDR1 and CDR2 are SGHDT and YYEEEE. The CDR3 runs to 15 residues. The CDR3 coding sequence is TGTGCCAGCACCGTACCCCCAGGCTCCTACAATGAGCAGTTCTTC. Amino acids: CASTVPPGSYNEQFF.

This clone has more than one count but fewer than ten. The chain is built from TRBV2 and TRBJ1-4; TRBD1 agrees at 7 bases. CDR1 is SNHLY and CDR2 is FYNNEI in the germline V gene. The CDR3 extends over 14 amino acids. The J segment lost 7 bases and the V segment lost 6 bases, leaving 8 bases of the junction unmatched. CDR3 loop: CASSFQGGGEKLFF. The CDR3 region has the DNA TGTGCCAGCAGCTTCCAGGGGGGAGGTGAAAAACTGTTTTTT.

The CDR3 spells CASRHGRGSDQPQHF. The CDR3 DNA reads TGCGCCAGCAGACATGGTCGGGGGTCGGATCAGCCCCAGCATTTT. The chain joins TRBV4-1 to TRBJ1-5; TRBD1 is a possible D gene (5 bases). CDR1 is MGHRA and CDR2 is YSYEKL in the germline V gene. Trimming shortened V by 6 bases and J by 5 bases, and 17 bases separated the two germline ends. The CDR3 sequence is 15 residues long.

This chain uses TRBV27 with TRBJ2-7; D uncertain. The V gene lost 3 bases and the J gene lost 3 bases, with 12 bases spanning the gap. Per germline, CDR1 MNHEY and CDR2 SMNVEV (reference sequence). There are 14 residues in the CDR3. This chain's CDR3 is CASSFSLGVYEQYF. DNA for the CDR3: TGTGCCAGCAGTTTCTCACTCGGTGTCTACGAGCAGTACTTC.

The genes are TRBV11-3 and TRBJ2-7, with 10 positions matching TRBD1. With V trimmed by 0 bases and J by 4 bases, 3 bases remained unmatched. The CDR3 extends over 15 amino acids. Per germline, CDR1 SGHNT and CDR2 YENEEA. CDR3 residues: CASSLEWGQGYEQYF. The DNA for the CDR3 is TGTGCCAGCAGCTTAGAATGGGGACAGGGGTACGAGCAGTACTTC.

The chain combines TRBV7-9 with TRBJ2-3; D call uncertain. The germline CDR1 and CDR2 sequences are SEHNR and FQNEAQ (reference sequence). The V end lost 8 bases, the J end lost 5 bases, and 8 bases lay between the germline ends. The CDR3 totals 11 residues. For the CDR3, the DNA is TGTGCCAGCGGCTCGGGAGATACGCAGTATTTT. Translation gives CASGSGDTQYF.

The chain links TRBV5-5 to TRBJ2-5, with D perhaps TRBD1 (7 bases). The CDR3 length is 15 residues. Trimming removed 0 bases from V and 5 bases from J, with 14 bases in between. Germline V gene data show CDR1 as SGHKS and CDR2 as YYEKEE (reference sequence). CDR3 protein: CASSLVQGGVETQYF. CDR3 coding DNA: TGTGCCAGCAGCTTGGTGCAGGGGGGTGTGGAGACCCAGTACTTC.